The 25 T cell receptor beta chains below were found in one sample sequenced in a study of blood T cell repertoires in COVID-19. Sequencing used immunoSEQ multiplex PCR; TCRdb keeps in-frame clones, though not all of them. Of around 120,000 clones listed, less than 90% were seen once; the top ten hold approximately 2%. The sequenced sample was peripheral blood. The receptors come from a man aged 65 to 85 with acute or convalescent COVID-19.

The CDR3 sequence: CASSVWARGRQPQHF. The CDR3 nucleotides read TGTGCCAGCAGCGTGTGGGCAAGGGGGCGTCAGCCCCAGCATTTT. The gene calls are TRBV9 and TRBJ1-5, with 7 bases identical to TRBD1. The CDR3 contains 15 residues. Unmatched junction bases numbered 8, after V lost 2 bases and J lost 6 bases. Germline loops: CDR1 SGDLS, CDR2 YYNGEE.

CDR3 loop: CTTPRLNEQFF. The CDR3 DNA reads as TGCACCACTCCCAGGCTCAATGAGCAGTTCTTC. The chain joins TRBV20-1 to TRBJ2-1; D call uncertain. CDR1 DFQATT and CDR2 SNEGSKA come from the germline V gene (reference sequence). CDR3 length: 11 residues.

This rearrangement joins TRBV5-1 to TRBJ2-2, with a possible D match to TRBD2 (7 bases). The CDR3 extends over 14 amino acids. Between the trimmed V and J ends, which lost 5 bases and 4 bases, there was a span of 12 bases. Germline assignment: CDR1 SGHRS and CDR2 YFSETQ. CDR3: CASSPGGGTGELFF. As DNA, the CDR3 is TGCGCCAGCAGTCCGGGGGGCGGCACCGGGGAGCTGTTTTTT.

As regards this clone: The junction differs from germline at one of its ends, possibly a read error. This chain links TRBV10-3 with TRBJ1-6; TRBD1 might be the D (5 bases). Germline-derived CDR1 and CDR2 are ENHRY and SYGVKD. The CDR3 has 14 residues. CDR3 residues: CAINEMGLGSPLHF. CDR3 nucleotides: TGTGCCATCAATGAGATGGGGCTAGGTTCACCCCTCCACTTT.

This rearrangement joins TRBV4-1 to TRBJ1-6, with 11 bases fitting TRBD1. CDR1 is MGHRA and CDR2 is YSYEKL in the germline V gene. Unmatched junction bases numbered 17, after V lost 1 base and J lost 6 bases. The CDR3 is 21 residues long. The CDR3 nucleotides read TGCGCCAGCAGCCAAGTGGGCGCCGGGACAGGGGGTTTGGGGGGTAATTCACCCCTCCACTTT. Protein: CASSQVGAGTGGLGGNSPLHF.

The gene calls are TRBV21-1 and TRBJ1-2; the tabulated D call, TRBD1, remains unverified against the DNA. TRBV21-1 is deemed a pseudogene. The CDR3 covers 14 residues. The CDR3 sequence: CASSKAQGAYGYTF. As DNA, the CDR3 is TGTGCCAGCAGCAAAGCCCAGGGGGCCTATGGCTACACCTTC.

This clone has a count of ten or more. V is TRBV9 and J is TRBJ2-7; the D gene is possibly TRBD2 (6 bases). Germline CDR1 and CDR2: SGDLS and YYNGEE. CDR3 size: 14 residues. V was cut by 4 bases and J by 0 bases, with 11 bases left in between. CDR3 DNA: TGTGCCAGCAGCCCCCAGACTAGCTCCTACGAGCAGTACTTC. Amino acids: CASSPQTSSYEQYF.

The chain combines TRBV7-8 with TRBJ1-6; TRBD1 aligns across 7 bases. V lost 1 base and J lost 0; bases outside the gene matches: 6. The CDR3 is made up of 18 amino acids. Germline CDR1 is SGHVS and CDR2 is FQNEAQ. The CDR3 region has the DNA TGTGCCAGCAGCTTAGGGGTACAGGGGCGCTCCTATAATTCACCCCTCCACTTT. Amino acid sequence: CASSLGVQGRSYNSPLHF.

This chain connects TRBV19 to TRBJ1-1; no definite D call. This CDR3 is 15 amino acids long. V lost 5 bases, J lost 5 bases, and 18 bases lay in between. The germline V gene encodes CDR1 LNHDA and CDR2 SQIVND (reference sequence). This chain's CDR3 is CASSRMSGGRTEAFF. The CDR3 DNA reads as TGTGCCAGTAGTCGCATGTCGGGCGGGCGAACTGAAGCTTTCTTT.

This clone was detected only once. This chain connects TRBV29-1 to TRBJ1-1, with unresolved D. CDR1 and CDR2 (germline): SQVTM, ANQGSEA. Trimming left V 6 bases short and J 3 bases short, with 23 bases between. This CDR3 comprises 16 residues. The CDR3 sequence is CSVHWGGPYLDTEAFF. CDR3 DNA sequence: TGCAGCGTCCACTGGGGAGGCCCTTATTTAGACACTGAAGCTTTCTTT.

This chain connects TRBV9 to TRBJ2-5; tentative D call: TRBD2 (6 bases). The length of the CDR3 is 14 residues. V lost 3 bases and J lost 5, with 14 bases in between. CDR1 and CDR2 (germline): SGDLS, YYNGEE. The CDR3 here is CASSGGGPEETQYF. The CDR3 DNA reads as TGTGCCAGCAGCGGCGGAGGGCCGGAGGAGACCCAGTACTTC.

This rearrangement joins TRBV12-3 or TRBV12-4 to TRBJ1-5; no reliable D call. The CDR3 is 13 residues long. Trimming left V 3 bases short and J 4 bases short, with 7 bases between. DNA for the CDR3: TGTGCCAGCAGTTTTAACAGTAATCAGCCCCAGCATTTT. Its protein is CASSFNSNQPQHF.

This chain joins TRBV6-6 and TRBJ1-1, with 7 bases lining up with TRBD1. The V gene's germline CDR1 is MNHNY and CDR2 SVGAGI (reference sequence). The CDR3 covers 15 residues. J lost 8 bases, V lost 4 bases, and 13 bases had no gene match. CDR3 in DNA: TGTGCCAGCAGTTCCCCGGGACAGCTGTTCCCAGAAGCTTTCTTT. It codes for CASSSPGQLFPEAFF.

The chain recombines TRBV11-2 with TRBJ2-3; TRBD2 aligns across 8 bases. The CDR3 loop spans 16 amino acids. Per the germline V gene, CDR1 is SGHAT and CDR2 is FQNNGV. V lost 7 bases to trimming and J lost 4 bases; unmatched junction nucleotides: 13. The CDR3 DNA is TGTGCCAGCAATTTGCTCAGCGGGGGTTCTGCAGATACGCAGTATTTT. It specifies CASNLLSGGSADTQYF.

The chain couples TRBV5-5 to TRBJ1-1; unclear D gene. CDR1 SGHKS and CDR2 YYEKEE come from the germline V gene (reference sequence). The CDR3 extends over 14 amino acids. V was pared by 1 base and J by 0 bases, with 7 bases between. CDR3 sequence: CASSLWEMNTEAFF. In DNA, the CDR3 is TGTGCCAGCAGCTTGTGGGAGATGAACACTGAAGCTTTCTTT.

J is TRBJ1-2 and V is TRBV4-2; no clear D gene. This CDR3 region has 15 residues. Germline-derived CDR1 and CDR2 are LGHNA and YNFKEQ. The V gene lost 4 bases and the J gene lost 6 bases, with 18 bases spanning the gap. CDR3: CASSRGGIVYHGYTF. CDR3 bases: TGTGCCAGCAGCCGAGGCGGTATCGTTTATCATGGCTACACCTTC.

This sequence joins TRBV2 and TRBJ1-5, with D uncertain. V was pared by 2 bases and J by 0 bases, with 5 bases between. CDR3 size: 14 residues. CDR1 SNHLY and CDR2 FYNNEI come from the germline V gene. For the CDR3, the DNA is TGTGCCAGCAGTGAAAACTATAGCAATCAGCCCCAGCATTTT. Translation: CASSENYSNQPQHF.

The rearrangement uses TRBV11-1 and TRBJ2-5, with D perhaps TRBD2 (6 bases). Germline V gene data show CDR1 as SGHAT and CDR2 as FQDESV (reference sequence). This CDR3 is built from 15 residues. The ends were cut back, 7 bases at V and 2 bases at J, with 17 bases in the middle. The CDR3 here is CASTPRVGGQETQYF. The CDR3 DNA sequence: TGTGCCAGCACCCCCCGGGTGGGAGGACAAGAGACCCAGTACTTC.

The chain links TRBV3-1 (or the pseudogene TRBV3-2) to TRBJ1-1; possible D gene TRBD1, 5 bases. Trimming shortened V by 1 base and J by 0 bases, and 15 bases separated the two germline ends. The CDR3 extends over 17 amino acids. The germline V gene has CDR1 LGHDT and CDR2 YNNKEL (reference sequence). The CDR3, as DNA: TGTGCCAGCAGCCAAGCAAGCGGGGGGTTTATGAACACTGAAGCTTTCTTT. It specifies CASSQASGGFMNTEAFF.

This sequence joins TRBV10-1 and TRBJ2-7, with TRBD1 matching over 10 bases. The V gene's germline CDR1 is WNHNN and CDR2 SYGVQD (reference sequence). Losses at the gene ends were 3 bases for V and 1 base for J; bases not matched to a gene: 9. The CDR3 is 17 amino acids. CDR3 loop: CASSDSPGTGASYEQYF. The CDR3 coding sequence is TGCGCCAGCAGTGACTCCCCCGGGACAGGGGCTTCCTACGAGCAGTACTTC.

The chain's CDR3 is CASGLVGGHSQPQHF. The CDR3 DNA sequence: TGTGCTAGTGGTTTGGTTGGTGGGCACAGCCAGCCCCAGCATTTT. This chain uses TRBV12-5 with TRBJ1-5; D is uncertain. This CDR3 is 15 amino acids long. Germline CDR1 reads LGHNT; CDR2 reads FRNRAP. V was shortened by 0 bases and J by 7 bases, with 13 bases between the two germline ends.

This rearrangement joins TRBV5-1 to TRBJ1-3, with 7 bases lining up with TRBD1. V dropped 4 bases and J dropped 2; count of bases not matched to a gene: 6. CDR3 length equals 15 residues. Looked up from germline, CDR1 is SGHRS and CDR2 is YFSETQ. DNA of the CDR3: TGCGCCAGCAGCAGCGATCAGGGGGCTGGAAACACCATATATTTT. This translates into CASSSDQGAGNTIYF.

V is TRBV10-3 and J is TRBJ2-2, with 8 bases matching TRBD1. This CDR3 comprises 16 residues. V lost 0 bases to trimming and J lost 1 base; unmatched junction nucleotides: 1. Germline assignment: CDR1 ENHRY and CDR2 SYGVKD. The CDR3 loop is CAISESGQGNTGELFF. The CDR3 DNA sequence: TGTGCCATCAGTGAGTCAGGACAGGGGAACACCGGGGAGCTGTTTTTT.

This clone was picked up one time. V and J are TRBV6-5 and TRBJ2-7; 7 bases agree with TRBD1. The germline V gene has CDR1 MNHEY and CDR2 SVGAGI. The CDR3 consists of 15 residues. Unmatched junction bases numbered 8, after V lost 6 bases and J lost 0 bases. CDR3 coding DNA: TGTGCCAGCAGCACCAGGGGACAGATCTCCTACGAGCAGTACTTC. Its protein is CASSTRGQISYEQYF.

This clone has a single count. The rearrangement links TRBV5-1 to TRBJ2-5; perhaps TRBD1 as D (6 bases). V was clipped by 1 base and J by 5 bases, with 12 bases between them. Germline values: CDR1 SGHRS, CDR2 YFSETQ. The CDR3 is 14 residues long. CDR3 sequence: CASSLTGSGETQYF. As DNA, the CDR3 is TGCGCCAGCAGCTTGACAGGGTCAGGGGAGACCCAGTACTTC.